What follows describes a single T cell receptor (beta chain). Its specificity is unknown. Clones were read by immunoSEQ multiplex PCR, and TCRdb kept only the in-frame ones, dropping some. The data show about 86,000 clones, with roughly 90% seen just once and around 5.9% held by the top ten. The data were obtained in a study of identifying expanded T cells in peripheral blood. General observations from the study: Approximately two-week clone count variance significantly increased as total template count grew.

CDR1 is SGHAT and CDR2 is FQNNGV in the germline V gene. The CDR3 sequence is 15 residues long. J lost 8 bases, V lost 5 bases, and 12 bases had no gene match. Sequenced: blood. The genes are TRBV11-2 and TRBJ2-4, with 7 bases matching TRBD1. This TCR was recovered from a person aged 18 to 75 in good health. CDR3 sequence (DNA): TGTGCCAGCAGCCCAAGGGGTGGGACAGCAGACATTCAGTACTTC. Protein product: CASSPRGGTADIQYF.